The 30 T cell receptor beta chains reported below all come from one sample, sequenced in a study of blood T cell repertoires in COVID-19. Clones were read by immunoSEQ multiplex PCR, and TCRdb kept only the in-frame ones, dropping some. Among about 220,000 clones listed, 82% were seen once. The sample taken for sequencing was peripheral blood. These receptors came from a woman of 80 years or more with acute or convalescent COVID-19.

This clone occurred a few times. V is TRBV7-9 and J is TRBJ1-1; 8 bases are shared with TRBD1. J was trimmed by 5 bases and V by 5 bases; bases with no gene match: 13. The germline gives CDR1 SEHNR, CDR2 FQNEAQ (reference sequence). The CDR3 runs to 16 residues. CDR3 residues: CASSQPGQGPRTEAFF. The DNA of the CDR3 is TGTGCCAGCAGCCAACCCGGACAGGGCCCGAGAACTGAAGCTTTCTTT.

V and J are TRBV9 and TRBJ2-3; 8 bases match TRBD2. There are 17 residues in the CDR3. Germline V gene lookup returns CDR1 SGDLS and CDR2 YYNGEE. V lost 0 bases, J lost 8 bases, and 14 bases stayed unmatched. CDR3 nucleotides: TGTGCCAGCAGCGTAGAGCCCAGCGGGGGCCGAAGGGGTACGCAGTATTTT. It translates to CASSVEPSGGRRGTQYF.

For this clone: Other nucleotide sequences in the sample specify the same CDR3. CDR3 in amino acids: CASSLIAGAYEQYF. CDR3 coding DNA: TGTGCCAGCAGCTTAATAGCGGGGGCTTACGAGCAGTACTTC. V usage is TRBV11-3 and J usage is TRBJ2-7, with TRBD2 matching 9 bases. With V trimmed by 2 bases and J by 4 bases, 3 bases remained unmatched. Germline V gene sequence: CDR1 SGHNT, CDR2 YENEEA. The CDR3 contains 14 residues. Full variable domain (rest looked up from reference TRBV11-3 and TRBJ2-7): EAGVVQSPRYKIIEKKQPVAFWCNPISGHNTLYWYLQNLGQGPELLIRYENEEAVDDSQLPKDRFSAERLKGVDSTLKIQPAELGDSAVYLCASSLIAGAYEQYFGPGTRLTVT.

The V call is TRBV5-6, the J call TRBJ1-1; D call uncertain. Trimming stripped 0 bases from V and 5 bases from J, with 8 bases between. The V gene's germline CDR1 is SGHDT and CDR2 YYEEEE. The CDR3 runs 13 residues. CDR3 residues: CASSLAFGTEAFF. Written as DNA, the CDR3 is TGTGCCAGCAGCTTGGCTTTCGGGACTGAAGCTTTCTTT.

The chain links TRBV28 to TRBJ1-2; a weak D match, TRBD1 (5 bases). The CDR3 length is 14 residues. V was cut by 3 bases and J by 6 bases, with 14 bases left in between. The germline gives CDR1 MDHEN, CDR2 SYDVKM. The CDR3 DNA follows: TGTGCCAGCAGTTTGGTCAGGGTAACAGATGGCTACACCTTC. Residues: CASSLVRVTDGYTF.

The chain is built from TRBV4-3 and TRBJ1-4; D uncertain. V gave up 1 base and J gave up 4 bases, with 4 bases separating them. Germline values: CDR1 LGHNA, CDR2 YSLEER. The CDR3 spans 13 residues. The chain's CDR3 is CASSQGSNEKLFF. CDR3 in DNA: TGCGCCAGCAGCCAAGGCAGTAATGAAAAACTGTTTTTT.

This clone appeared a few times. The J gene is TRBJ1-5, the V gene TRBV28; 8 bases line up with TRBD1. This CDR3 is built from 15 residues. Germline-derived CDR1 and CDR2 are MDHEN and SYDVKM. With 6 bases clipped from V and 2 bases from J, the junction kept 6 bases outside the gene matches. The CDR3 sequence: CASRRQGLRNQPQHF. Written as DNA, the CDR3 is TGTGCCAGCAGGCGACAGGGGTTGCGCAATCAGCCCCAGCATTTT.

This clone was seen just once. The V gene is TRBV2, the J gene TRBJ1-1; D gene uncertain. The CDR3 consists of 13 residues. Trimming took off 1 base at V and 1 base at J, with 4 bases between the two ends. Germline V gene lookup returns CDR1 SNHLY and CDR2 FYNNEI. The CDR3: CASSEVGNTEAFF. The CDR3 coding sequence is TGTGCCAGCAGTGAAGTCGGGAACACTGAAGCTTTCTTT.

The chain links TRBV5-4 to TRBJ1-3, with 8 positions matching TRBD1. V shed 4 bases, J shed 0 bases, and the junction held 9 bases outside the gene matches. The CDR3 has 17 amino acids. Germline V gene data show CDR1 as SGHNT and CDR2 as YYREEE (reference sequence). The chain's CDR3 is CASSSVQGVHSGNTIYF. The DNA of the CDR3 is TGTGCCAGCAGCAGCGTACAGGGGGTGCACTCTGGAAACACCATATATTTT.

With respect to this clone: Within the sample, other DNA sequences also encode this same CDR3. J is TRBJ1-1 and V is TRBV6-5, with 8 positions matching TRBD1. Per germline, CDR1 MNHEY and CDR2 SVGAGI. The CDR3 is 15 residues long. The V gene end was trimmed by 0 bases and the J gene end by 4 bases; junction bases not matched to a gene: 4. CDR3 DNA: TGTGCCAGCAGTTACTCGAGACAGGGGAGCACTGAAGCTTTCTTT. This encodes CASSYSRQGSTEAFF.

The V gene is TRBV28, the J gene TRBJ1-2; D perhaps matches TRBD1 (6 bases). CDR3 length: 12 amino acids. CDR1 and CDR2 from the germline V gene are MDHEN and SYDVKM. Deletions cut 2 bases from V and 9 bases from J, with 10 bases between. The CDR3 sequence is CASSLGQGRYTF. CDR3 DNA: TGTGCCAGCAGTTTAGGGCAGGGGCGCTACACCTTC.

The chain couples TRBV30 to TRBJ1-2, with TRBD1 as a possible D gene (5 bases). Trimming removed 2 bases at V and 4 bases at J, with 20 bases between. The CDR3 extends over 16 amino acids. CDR1 is GTSNPN, CDR2 SVGIG, per germline (reference sequence). This CDR3 is CAWSPLVGGSVYGYTF. Written as DNA, the CDR3 is TGTGCCTGGAGTCCCCTAGTTGGGGGGTCCGTCTATGGCTACACCTTC.

The rearrangement links TRBV28 to TRBJ1-1, with no clear D. Between the trimmed V and J ends, which lost 3 bases and 1 base, there was a span of 9 bases. The CDR3 extends over 14 amino acids. CDR1 is MDHEN, CDR2 SYDVKM, per germline. The CDR3 nucleotides read TGTGCCAGCAGTTTTTCGGGGTGGAACACTGAAGCTTTCTTT. Translating it yields CASSFSGWNTEAFF.

The chain joins TRBV6-1 to TRBJ1-6; 7 bases are a match to TRBD1. The V and J ends lost 2 bases and 7 bases, in that order; junction bases with no gene match: 14. Per germline, CDR1 MNHNS and CDR2 SASEGT. The CDR3 totals 18 residues. The CDR3: CASSEYLPRGVVNSPLHF. The CDR3 nucleotides are TGTGCCAGCAGTGAATATCTCCCCAGGGGGGTTGTGAATTCACCCCTCCACTTT.

This chain joins TRBV5-4 and TRBJ2-5, with TRBD2 matching over 9 bases. After removal of 4 bases from V and 4 bases from J, the junction contained 8 bases not matched to a gene. The germline V gene encodes CDR1 SGHNT and CDR2 YYREEE (reference sequence). The CDR3 is 15 residues long. The CDR3 DNA sequence: TGTGCCAGCAGCGAGCGGGGGGCATTGGGAGAGACCCAGTACTTC. Its protein product is CASSERGALGETQYF.

Comment on this clone: Other DNA sequences in this sample translate to the same CDR3. The chain links TRBV9 to TRBJ2-5; D might be TRBD2 (5 bases). Between the trimmed V and J ends, which lost 1 base and 4 bases, there was a span of 8 bases. CDR3 length: 13 amino acids. Germline CDR1 and CDR2: SGDLS and YYNGEE. CDR3 nucleotide sequence: TGTGCCAGCAGCGTACAAGGAGGAGAGACCCAGTACTTC. Amino acid sequence: CASSVQGGETQYF.

V is TRBV7-9 and J is TRBJ2-2; 7 bases align to TRBD2. This CDR3 has 18 amino acids. V lost 2 bases to trimming and J lost 0 bases; unmatched junction nucleotides: 9. Germline lookup yields CDR1 SEHNR and CDR2 FQNEAQ (reference sequence). The CDR3 loop is CASSLPSGGNANTGELFF. Written as DNA, the CDR3 is TGTGCCAGCAGCTTACCTAGCGGAGGAAACGCGAACACCGGGGAGCTGTTTTTT.

The genes are TRBV5-1 and TRBJ2-3; 7 bases map to TRBD1. CDR1 and CDR2 (germline): SGHRS, YFSETQ. The junction had 8 bases not matched to a gene; V was cut back by 4 bases and J by 0 bases. The CDR3 extends over 16 amino acids. CDR3 loop: CASSPPTGISTDTQYF. CDR3 DNA sequence: TGCGCCAGCAGCCCGCCGACAGGGATCAGCACAGATACGCAGTATTTT.

This clone was seen a few times. This sequence joins TRBV5-1 and TRBJ2-1, with 8 positions matching TRBD2. CDR1 and CDR2 (germline): SGHRS, YFSETQ. This CDR3 contains 17 residues. V trimming: 0 bases; J trimming: 0 bases; junction bases outside the gene matches: 5. This CDR3 reads CASSLDQRGSSYNEQFF. CDR3 DNA: TGCGCCAGCAGCTTGGATCAGCGGGGGTCCTCCTACAATGAGCAGTTCTTC.

V and J are TRBV6-5 and TRBJ1-4; the D gene is possibly TRBD1 (6 bases). Germline loops: CDR1 MNHEY, CDR2 SVGAGI. CDR3 length: 14 residues. The V end was cut by 5 bases, the J end by 4 bases, with 11 bases between. The CDR3 here is CASSPQGNNEKLFF. CDR3 in DNA: TGTGCCAGCAGTCCGCAGGGGAATAATGAAAAACTGTTTTTT.

This sequence joins TRBV2 and TRBJ1-2; 11 bases align to TRBD1. The CDR3 is 13 residues long. Germline-derived CDR1 and CDR2 are SNHLY and FYNNEI. Trimming removed 8 bases from V and 4 bases from J; junction bases left unmatched: 3. The CDR3 DNA follows: TGTGCCAGCGGACAGGGGGCTTCCTATGGCTACACCTTC. Encoded protein: CASGQGASYGYTF.

The gene calls are TRBV3-1 (or the pseudogene TRBV3-2) and TRBJ2-3, with 12 bases aligning to TRBD2. The CDR3 sequence is 16 residues long. V lost 3 bases, J lost 3 bases, and 4 bases stayed unmatched. Germline assignment: CDR1 LGHDT and CDR2 YNNKEL (reference sequence). The CDR3 coding sequence is TGTGCCAGCAGCCAGACTAGCGGGGGTTTAACAGATACGCAGTATTTT. This translates into CASSQTSGGLTDTQYF.

The chain carries TRBV27 and TRBJ1-1, with TRBD1 matching over 10 bases. V shed 3 bases, J shed 10 bases, and the junction held 11 bases outside the gene matches. This CDR3 contains 15 residues. Looked up from germline, CDR1 is MNHEY and CDR2 is SMNVEV (reference sequence). This chain's CDR3 is CASSLARQGALPAFF. CDR3 DNA sequence: TGTGCCAGCAGTTTGGCTCGACAGGGGGCCTTACCAGCTTTCTTT.

This chain uses TRBV28 with TRBJ1-6; D unclear. The CDR3 runs 16 residues. Germline V lookup: CDR1 MDHEN, CDR2 SYDVKM. Trimming shortened V by 3 bases and J by 5 bases, and 14 bases separated the two germline ends. The CDR3 is CASSFHSLQDNSPLHF. CDR3 DNA sequence: TGTGCCAGCAGTTTTCACTCCTTGCAGGATAATTCACCCCTCCACTTT.

V is TRBV5-4 and J is TRBJ2-1; TRBD2 is a possible D gene (6 bases). Germline assignment: CDR1 SGHNT and CDR2 YYREEE (reference sequence). The CDR3 consists of 15 residues. Trimming shortened V by 0 bases and J by 6 bases, and 13 bases separated the two germline ends. As DNA, the CDR3 is TGTGCCAGCAGCTTGGGCGGGGTCCGGGGCAATGAGCAGTTCTTC. Its translation is CASSLGGVRGNEQFF.

V gene TRBV5-5 combines with J gene TRBJ1-2; 9 bases are a match to TRBD1. The CDR3 consists of 17 residues. From germline, CDR1 is SGHKS and CDR2 YYEKEE (reference sequence). The V gene end was trimmed by 2 bases and the J gene end by 4 bases; junction bases not matched to a gene: 12. The CDR3, as DNA: TGTGCCAGCAGCTTCAGGACAGGGGCTCAAAACCCCTATGGCTACACCTTC. Translation gives CASSFRTGAQNPYGYTF.

The chain uses TRBV5-1 and TRBJ1-2; 7 positions agree with TRBD1. In germline, CDR1 is SGHRS, CDR2 YFSETQ. V lost 1 base and J lost 8; bases outside the gene matches: 8. The length of the CDR3 is 14 residues. The CDR3 here is CASSLSGQDPGYTF. CDR3 DNA sequence: TGCGCCAGCAGCTTGTCCGGACAGGATCCGGGCTACACCTTC.

This clone was recorded once. The rearrangement links TRBV7-3 to TRBJ2-3, with 13 bases identical to TRBD2. Germline V gene sequence: CDR1 SGHTA, CDR2 FQGTGA. V was pared by 0 bases and J by 0 bases, with 6 bases of the junction left unmatched. CDR3 length: 19 amino acids. The CDR3 sequence: CASSLTVLAGGPSTDTQYF. The CDR3 region has the DNA TGTGCCAGCAGCTTAACAGTACTAGCGGGGGGGCCGAGCACAGATACGCAGTATTTT.

The V and J genes are TRBV24-1 and TRBJ2-4, with a possible D match to TRBD2 (7 bases). The CDR3 is made up of 16 amino acids. V lost 4 bases and J lost 6, with 18 bases in between. Germline V gives CDR1 KGHDR, CDR2 SFDVKD. CDR3 region: CATSEAGHRGVNIQYF. In nucleotides, the CDR3 is TGTGCCACCAGTGAAGCGGGACACCGGGGTGTAAACATTCAGTACTTC.

This clone appeared a few times. The rearrangement uses TRBV3-1 (or the pseudogene TRBV3-2) and TRBJ1-3; D remains unclear. The CDR3 covers 15 residues. Trimming removed 1 base at V and 2 bases at J, with 9 bases between. Germline assignment: CDR1 LGHDT and CDR2 YNNKEL (reference sequence). The CDR3 is CASSQGSNTGNTIYF. The CDR3 coding sequence is TGTGCCAGCAGCCAAGGAAGTAACACTGGAAACACCATATATTTT.